The sequence of this T cell receptor beta chain was determined in a study of blood T cell repertoires in COVID-19. Turning to the study itself: The cDNA or gDNA used as material had been derived from T cells, B-cell-depleted T cells, or PBMCs.

Clones were read by immunoSEQ multiplex PCR, and TCRdb kept only the in-frame ones, dropping some. The sample yields under 85,000 clones, roughly 90% seen once. Germline V CDR1 and CDR2: SNHLY, FYNNEI. The CDR3 covers 15 residues. J was trimmed by 9 bases and V by 6 bases; bases with no gene match: 11. This clonotype was obtained from an older man with acute or convalescent COVID-19. The chain has TRBV2 and TRBJ2-7, with TRBD2 identical over 13 bases. Sequencing was performed on peripheral blood. CDR3 region: CASSGLAGAQLGQYF. The CDR3 DNA sequence: TGTGCCAGCAGCGGACTAGCGGGGGCCCAGCTTGGGCAGTACTTC.